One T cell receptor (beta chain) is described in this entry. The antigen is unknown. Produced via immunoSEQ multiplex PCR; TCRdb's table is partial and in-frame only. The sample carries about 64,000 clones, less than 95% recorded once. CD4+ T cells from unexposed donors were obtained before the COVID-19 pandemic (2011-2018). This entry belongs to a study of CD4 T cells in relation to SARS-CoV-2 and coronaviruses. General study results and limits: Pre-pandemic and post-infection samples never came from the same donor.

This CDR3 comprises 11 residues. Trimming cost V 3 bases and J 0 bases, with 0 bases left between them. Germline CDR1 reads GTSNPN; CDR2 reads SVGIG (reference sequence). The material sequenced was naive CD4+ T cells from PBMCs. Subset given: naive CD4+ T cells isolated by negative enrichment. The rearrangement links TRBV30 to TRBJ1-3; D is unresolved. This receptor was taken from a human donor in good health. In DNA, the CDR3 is TGTGCCTGGAGCTCTGGAAACACCATATATTTT. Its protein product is CAWSSGNTIYF.